These 17 T cell receptor beta chains share one sample of origin, sequenced in a study of Ad26.COV2.S vaccination and SARS-CoV-2 variants. Treatment denoted: approximately 18 received Ad26.COV2.S at low or high dose, single or two shots; about 5 received placebo; per-sample allocation not given. Vaccine and placebo recipients were sampled on day 63 after the first injection. TCRdb's table, derived via immunoSEQ multiplex PCR, lists solely in-frame clones and lacks some. The repertoire consists of roughly 300,000 clones, with less than 90% occurring once and the leading ten covering 6.4%. The input for sequencing was peripheral blood, taken in a trial of Ad26.COV2.S vaccine versus placebo. These receptor sequences come from a person aged 18-65 years who received the Ad26.COV2.S COVID-19 vaccine or a placebo.

This clone has just one count. The chain carries TRBV27 and TRBJ1-2; TRBD1 matches 7 bases. Germline trimming cut 4 bases from V and 4 bases from J; bases unmatched to any gene: 9. The CDR3 runs to 15 residues. Germline V gives CDR1 MNHEY, CDR2 SMNVEV (reference sequence). The CDR3 coding sequence is TGTGCCAGCAGTTCCGGTGGAGGGGGCGCCTATGGCTACACCTTC. Its protein is CASSSGGGGAYGYTF.

V gene TRBV30 combines with J gene TRBJ1-6; 8 nucleotides align to TRBD1. Germline assignment: CDR1 GTSNPN and CDR2 SVGIG (reference sequence). This CDR3 has 15 amino acids. With V trimmed by 5 bases and J by 0 bases, 3 bases remained unmatched. CDR3 region: CAWDRGGSYNSPLHF. CDR3 sequence (DNA): TGTGCCTGGGACAGGGGAGGCTCCTATAATTCACCCCTCCACTTT. The full variable domain, completed using reference TRBV30 and TRBJ1-6, is SQTIHQWPATLVQPVGSPLSLECTVEGTSNPNLYWYRQAAGRGLQLLFYSVGIGQISSEVPQNLSASRPQDRQFILSSKKLLLSDSGFYLCAWDRGGSYNSPLHFGNGTRLTVT.

The chain recombines TRBV11-2 with TRBJ2-2, with D hard to call. This CDR3 is built from 12 residues. Per the germline V gene, CDR1 is SGHAT and CDR2 is FQNNGV. Between the trimmed V and J ends, which lost 10 bases and 2 bases, there was a span of 8 bases. For the CDR3, the DNA is TGTGCCACCCCACCAAACACCGGGGAGCTGTTTTTT. It translates to CATPPNTGELFF.

V gene TRBV7-3 combines with J gene TRBJ2-7; D is possibly TRBD1 or TRBD2 (6 bases each). The V end was cut by 1 base, the J end by 2 bases, with 9 bases between. This CDR3 region has 14 residues. Germline CDR1 reads SGHTA; CDR2 reads FQGTGA. Here the CDR3 DNA reads TGTGCCAGCAGCTTAATGGGGGGCGCCTACGAGCAGTACTTC. It codes for CASSLMGGAYEQYF. Full variable domain (outside the CDR3, taken from reference TRBV7-3 and TRBJ2-7): GAGVSQTPSNKVTEKGKYVELRCDPISGHTALYWYRQSLGQGPEFLIYFQGTGAADDSGLPNDRFFAVRPEGSVSTLKIQRTERGDSAVYLCASSLMGGAYEQYFGPGTRLTVT.

V gene TRBV6-4 combines with J gene TRBJ1-2; possibly TRBD1 for D (6 bases). CDR3 length: 15 residues. CDR1 is MRHNA and CDR2 is SNTAGT in the germline V gene. V was cut by 3 bases and J by 4 bases, with 15 bases left in between. The CDR3 here is CASSESSRGAYGYTF. In DNA form, the CDR3 reads TGTGCCAGCAGTGAATCGAGTAGGGGGGCCTATGGCTACACCTTC.

V usage is TRBV4-2 and J usage is TRBJ2-6, with D perhaps given as TRBD1 or TRBD2 (6 bases each). Trimming removed 0 bases from V and 4 bases from J, with 13 bases in between. Germline-derived CDR1 and CDR2 are LGHNA and YNFKEQ. CDR3 length equals 17 residues. As DNA, the CDR3 is TGTGCCAGCAGCCAAGATAGGGGGGCGCCAGGGGCCAACGTCCTGACTTTC. The encoded protein is CASSQDRGAPGANVLTF.

The chain couples TRBV9 to TRBJ2-1; either TRBD1 or TRBD2 may supply D (8 bases each). The CDR3 runs 21 residues. Germline CDR1 is SGDLS and CDR2 is YYNGEE. The V end was cut by 1 base, the J end by 1 base, with 27 bases between. CDR3 sequence reads: CASSVQTGTGRTSGSYNEQFF. The CDR3 DNA reads TGTGCCAGCAGCGTACAGACCGGGACAGGACGTACTAGCGGTTCCTACAATGAGCAGTTCTTC.

CDR3 loop: CASTGGVRTEAFF. The CDR3, as DNA: TGTGCCAGCACTGGCGGGGTTAGAACTGAAGCTTTCTTT. V and J are TRBV27 and TRBJ1-1; D remains ambiguous. The CDR3 has 13 amino acids. Germline assignment: CDR1 MNHEY and CDR2 SMNVEV (reference sequence). V lost 7 bases to trimming and J lost 5 bases, with 14 bases between them.

This clone was counted once. The gene calls are TRBV9 and TRBJ1-2; 8 bases match TRBD1. This CDR3 has 15 residues. Germline CDR1 SGDLS, CDR2 YYNGEE. Trimming removed 0 bases from V and 8 bases from J; junction bases left unmatched: 9. CDR3 protein: CASSVGSTGAEGYTF. DNA of the CDR3: TGTGCCAGCAGCGTAGGGTCGACAGGGGCGGAAGGCTACACCTTC.

The chain joins TRBV7-3 to TRBJ2-3; 9 nucleotides match TRBD2. V trimming: 3 bases; J trimming: 4 bases; junction bases outside the gene matches: 17. The CDR3 is 19 residues long. From germline, CDR1 is SGHTA and CDR2 FQGTGA. The CDR3 loop is CASSFTTSGLAGVSDTQYF. The CDR3 region has the DNA TGTGCCAGCAGCTTCACTACCAGCGGGTTAGCGGGAGTGTCAGATACGCAGTATTTT.

The table lists this clone with a count of one. J is TRBJ2-2 and V is TRBV5-1; 8 bases are a match to TRBD2. Per germline, CDR1 SGHRS and CDR2 YFSETQ. The CDR3 totals 17 residues. J was trimmed by 7 bases and V by 4 bases; bases with no gene match: 15. Written as DNA, the CDR3 is TGCGCCAGCAGCCCCTCTAGCGGGTCCCCCAGGGGCGGGGAGCTGTTTTTT. This gives the protein CASSPSSGSPRGGELFF.

This rearrangement joins TRBV9 to TRBJ2-3; 12 bases align to TRBD2. With 3 bases clipped from V and 5 bases from J, the junction kept 7 bases outside the gene matches. Germline V gene lookup returns CDR1 SGDLS and CDR2 YYNGEE. The CDR3 length is 16 residues. CDR3 sequence: CASSATSSGGGDTQYF. CDR3 nucleotides: TGTGCCAGCAGCGCTACATCTAGCGGGGGGGGAGATACGCAGTATTTT.

The chain combines TRBV11-2 with TRBJ2-2; 7 bases are shared with TRBD1. This CDR3 has 17 residues. The germline CDR1 and CDR2 sequences are SGHAT and FQNNGV. The junction had 9 bases not matched to a gene; V was cut back by 1 base and J by 4 bases. CDR3: CASSLALTRQGTGELFF. The CDR3 DNA follows: TGTGCCAGCAGCTTAGCCCTGACCCGACAGGGCACCGGGGAGCTGTTTTTT. The full variable domain, completed using reference TRBV11-2 and TRBJ2-2, is EAGVAQSPRYKIIEKRQSVAFWCNPISGHATLYWYQQILGQGPKLLIQFQNNGVVDDSQLPKDRFSAERLKGVDSTLKIQPAKLEDSAVYLCASSLALTRQGTGELFFGEGSRLTVL.

The V call is TRBV27, the J call TRBJ2-2; TRBD2 aligns across 10 bases. The CDR3 spans 15 residues. Germline V CDR1 and CDR2: MNHEY, SMNVEV (reference sequence). V lost 5 bases to trimming and J lost 6 bases; unmatched junction nucleotides: 6. Here the CDR3 reads CASSEWTSGAGELFF. CDR3 DNA: TGTGCCAGCAGTGAATGGACTAGCGGCGCCGGGGAGCTGTTTTTT.

The chain carries TRBV12-5 and TRBJ2-1; 10 bases fit TRBD2. Trimming cost V 0 bases and J 5 bases; bases outside gene matches: 22. This CDR3 contains 22 residues. CDR1 LGHNT and CDR2 FRNRAP come from the germline V gene. CDR3 nucleotide sequence: TGTGCTAGTGGTTTGGTATCTACCGGATCCTCTGCTAGCGGGAGATTCGACAATGAGCAGTTCTTC. Translating gives CASGLVSTGSSASGRFDNEQFF.

The chain combines TRBV19 with TRBJ1-2; no reliable D call. V lost 4 bases, J lost 0 bases, and 15 bases lay in between. CDR1 LNHDA and CDR2 SQIVND come from the germline V gene (reference sequence). CDR3 size: 16 residues. CDR3 in DNA: TGTGCCAGTAGTACCCCAAGGGTCAGAGCTAACTATGGCTACACCTTC. This sequence encodes CASSTPRVRANYGYTF.

J is TRBJ2-7 and V is TRBV12-5; D is ambiguous. V was pared by 7 bases and J by 1 base, with 29 bases between. The germline gives CDR1 LGHNT, CDR2 FRNRAP. This CDR3 is built from 19 residues. CDR3 coding DNA: TGTGCTAGTGCCAACGTGCCGGGTTTCGGCCGCCGCGGATCCTACGAGCAGTACTTC. Translation gives CASANVPGFGRRGSYEQYF.